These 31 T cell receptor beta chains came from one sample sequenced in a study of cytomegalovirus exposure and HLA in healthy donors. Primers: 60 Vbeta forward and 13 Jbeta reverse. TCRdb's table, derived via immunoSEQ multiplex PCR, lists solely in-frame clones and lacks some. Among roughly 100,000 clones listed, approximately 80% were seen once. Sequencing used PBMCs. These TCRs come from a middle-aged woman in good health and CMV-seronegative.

This chain's CDR3 is CASSVDGTGSYEQYF. CDR3 coding DNA: TGTGCCAGCAGCGTAGATGGGACAGGGTCCTACGAGCAGTACTTC. The chain combines TRBV9 with TRBJ2-7, with 9 bases that match TRBD1. Losses at the gene ends were 0 bases for V and 1 base for J; bases not matched to a gene: 2. This CDR3 has 15 residues. Per germline, CDR1 SGDLS and CDR2 YYNGEE.

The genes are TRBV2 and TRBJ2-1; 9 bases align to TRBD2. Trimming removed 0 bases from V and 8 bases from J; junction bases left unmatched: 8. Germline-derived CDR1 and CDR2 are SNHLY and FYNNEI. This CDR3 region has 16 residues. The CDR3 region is CASSEAWASGVDEQFF. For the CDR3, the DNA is TGTGCCAGCAGTGAAGCATGGGCTAGCGGGGTCGATGAGCAGTTCTTC.

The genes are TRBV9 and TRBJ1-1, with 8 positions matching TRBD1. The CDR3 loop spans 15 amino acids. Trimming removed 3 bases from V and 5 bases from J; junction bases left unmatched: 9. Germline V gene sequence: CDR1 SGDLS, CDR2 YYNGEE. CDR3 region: CASSASTGARTEAFF. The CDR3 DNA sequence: TGTGCCAGCAGCGCTTCGACAGGGGCGAGGACTGAAGCTTTCTTT.

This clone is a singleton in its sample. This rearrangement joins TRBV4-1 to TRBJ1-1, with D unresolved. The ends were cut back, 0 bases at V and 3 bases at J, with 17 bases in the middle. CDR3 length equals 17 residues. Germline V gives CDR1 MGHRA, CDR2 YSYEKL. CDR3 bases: TGCGCCAGCAGCCAAGATTGGGGAGTCCTAGAGGACACTGAAGCTTTCTTT. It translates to CASSQDWGVLEDTEAFF.

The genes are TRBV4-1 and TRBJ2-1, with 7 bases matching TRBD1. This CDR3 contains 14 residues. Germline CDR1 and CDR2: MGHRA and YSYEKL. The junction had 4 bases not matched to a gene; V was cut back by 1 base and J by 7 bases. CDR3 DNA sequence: TGCGCCAGCAGCCAAGGACAGGGTGCGAATGAGCAGTTCTTC. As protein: CASSQGQGANEQFF.

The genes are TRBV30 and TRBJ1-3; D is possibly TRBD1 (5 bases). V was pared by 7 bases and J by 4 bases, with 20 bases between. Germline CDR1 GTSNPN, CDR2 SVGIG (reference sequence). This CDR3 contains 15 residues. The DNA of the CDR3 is TGTGCCTCTAGAACTGGGGGGGGAGTAGGAAACACCATATATTTT. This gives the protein CASRTGGGVGNTIYF.

CDR3 bases: TGTGCCAGCAGTCTGCTAGCGGGGGGGAGGGATACGCAGTATTTT. Translated: CASSLLAGGRDTQYF. V gene TRBV6-5 combines with J gene TRBJ2-3; TRBD2 matches 12 bases. The V gene end was trimmed by 5 bases and the J gene end by 6 bases; junction bases not matched to a gene: 6. The germline V gene has CDR1 MNHEY and CDR2 SVGAGI. The CDR3 length is 15 residues.

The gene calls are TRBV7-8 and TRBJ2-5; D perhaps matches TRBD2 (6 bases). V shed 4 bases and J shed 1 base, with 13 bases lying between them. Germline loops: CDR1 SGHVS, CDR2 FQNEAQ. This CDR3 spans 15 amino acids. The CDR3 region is CASSWGRSVQETQYF. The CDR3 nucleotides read TGTGCCAGCAGCTGGGGGAGGAGCGTCCAAGAGACCCAGTACTTC.

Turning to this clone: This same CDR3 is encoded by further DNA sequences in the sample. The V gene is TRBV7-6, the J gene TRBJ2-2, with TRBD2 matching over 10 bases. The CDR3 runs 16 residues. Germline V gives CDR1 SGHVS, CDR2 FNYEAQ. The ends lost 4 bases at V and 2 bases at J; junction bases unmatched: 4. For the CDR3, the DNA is TGTGCCAGCAGCTCGCTAGCGGGGGCCAACACCGGGGAGCTGTTTTTT. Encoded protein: CASSSLAGANTGELFF.

The CDR3 sequence: CASSPSAGTGDREQYF. DNA of the CDR3: TGTGCCAGCAGCCCTAGTGCTGGGACAGGGGATCGCGAGCAGTACTTC. J is TRBJ2-7 and V is TRBV7-9; 10 bases are a match to TRBD1. This CDR3 region has 16 residues. Trimming took 5 bases from V and 6 from J; bases not matched to a gene: 13. Per germline, CDR1 SEHNR and CDR2 FQNEAQ (reference sequence).

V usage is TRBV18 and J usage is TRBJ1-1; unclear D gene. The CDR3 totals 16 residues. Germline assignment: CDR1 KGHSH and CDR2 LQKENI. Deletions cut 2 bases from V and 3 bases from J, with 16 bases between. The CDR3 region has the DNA TGTGCCAGCTCACCATTTCTAGGAGAGGGAGACACTGAAGCTTTCTTT. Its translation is CASSPFLGEGDTEAFF.

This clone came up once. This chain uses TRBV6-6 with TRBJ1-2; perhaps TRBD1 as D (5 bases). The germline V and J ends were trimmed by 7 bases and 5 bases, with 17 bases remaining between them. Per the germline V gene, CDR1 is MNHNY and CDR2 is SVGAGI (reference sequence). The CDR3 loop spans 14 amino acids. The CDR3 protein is CASNPGTTLYGYTF. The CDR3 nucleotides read TGTGCCAGCAACCCAGGGACTACATTATATGGCTACACCTTC.

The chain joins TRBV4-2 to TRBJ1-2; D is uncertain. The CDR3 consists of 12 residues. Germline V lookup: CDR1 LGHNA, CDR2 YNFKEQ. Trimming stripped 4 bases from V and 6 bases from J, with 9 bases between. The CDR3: CASSLQAHGYTF. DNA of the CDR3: TGTGCCAGCAGCCTCCAGGCACATGGCTACACCTTC.

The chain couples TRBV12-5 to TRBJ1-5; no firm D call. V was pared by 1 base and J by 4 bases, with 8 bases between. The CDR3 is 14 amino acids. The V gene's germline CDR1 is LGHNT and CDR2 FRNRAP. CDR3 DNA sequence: TGTGCTAGTGGTTTGGACAGAGAAAATCAGCCCCAGCATTTT. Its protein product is CASGLDRENQPQHF.

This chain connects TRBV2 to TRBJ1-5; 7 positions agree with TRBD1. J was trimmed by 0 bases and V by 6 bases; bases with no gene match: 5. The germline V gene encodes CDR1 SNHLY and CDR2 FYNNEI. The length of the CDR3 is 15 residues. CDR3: CASSRTGYSNQPQHF. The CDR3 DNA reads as TGTGCCAGCAGCCGGACAGGTTATAGCAATCAGCCCCAGCATTTT. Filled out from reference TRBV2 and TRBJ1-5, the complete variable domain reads EPEVTQTPSHQVTQMGQEVILRCVPISNHLYFYWYRQILGQKVEFLVSFYNNEISEKSEIFDDQFSVERPDGSNFTLKIRSTKLEDSAMYFCASSRTGYSNQPQHFGDGTRLSIL.

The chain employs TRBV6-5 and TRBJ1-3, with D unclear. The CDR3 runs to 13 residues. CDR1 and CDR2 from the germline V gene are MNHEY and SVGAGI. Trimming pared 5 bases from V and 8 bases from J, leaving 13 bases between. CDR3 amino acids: CASSRGARDTIYF. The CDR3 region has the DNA TGTGCCAGCAGTCGCGGCGCCCGGGACACCATATATTTT.

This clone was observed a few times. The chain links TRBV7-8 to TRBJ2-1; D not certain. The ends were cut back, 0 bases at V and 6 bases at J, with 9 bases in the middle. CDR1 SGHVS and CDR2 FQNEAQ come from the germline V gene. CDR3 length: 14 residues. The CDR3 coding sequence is TGTGCCAGCAGCTTAGCGGAGAGGATCAATGAGCAGTTCTTC. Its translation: CASSLAERINEQFF.

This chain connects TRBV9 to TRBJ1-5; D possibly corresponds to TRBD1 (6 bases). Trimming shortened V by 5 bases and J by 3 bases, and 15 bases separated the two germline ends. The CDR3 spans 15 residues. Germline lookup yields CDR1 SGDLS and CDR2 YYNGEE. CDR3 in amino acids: CASSPGQGANQPQHF. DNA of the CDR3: TGTGCCAGCAGTCCGGGACAAGGAGCCAATCAGCCCCAGCATTTT. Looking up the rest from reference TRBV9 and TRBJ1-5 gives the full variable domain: DSGVTQTPKHLITATGQRVTLRCSPRSGDLSVYWYQQSLDQGLQFLIQYYNGEERAKGNILERFSAQQFPDLHSELNLSSLELGDSALYFCASSPGQGANQPQHFGDGTRLSIL.

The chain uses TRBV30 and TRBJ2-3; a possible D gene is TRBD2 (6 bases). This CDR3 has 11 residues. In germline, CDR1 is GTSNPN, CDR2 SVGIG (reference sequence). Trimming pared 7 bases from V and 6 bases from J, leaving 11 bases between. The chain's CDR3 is CASLRGDTQYF. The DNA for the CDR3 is TGTGCCTCCCTCCGGGGGGATACGCAGTATTTT.

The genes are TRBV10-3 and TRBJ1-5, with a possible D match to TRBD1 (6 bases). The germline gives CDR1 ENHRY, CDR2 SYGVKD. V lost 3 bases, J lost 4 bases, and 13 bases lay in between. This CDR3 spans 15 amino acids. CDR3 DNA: TGTGCCATCAGTGACCAGGGGCTGGGAAATCAGCCCCAGCATTTT. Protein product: CAISDQGLGNQPQHF.

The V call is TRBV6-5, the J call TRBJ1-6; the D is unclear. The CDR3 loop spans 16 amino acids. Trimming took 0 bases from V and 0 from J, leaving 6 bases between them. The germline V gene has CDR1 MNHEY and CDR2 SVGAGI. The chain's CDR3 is CASSYSRSSYNSPLHF. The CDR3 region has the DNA TGTGCCAGCAGTTACTCACGGAGCTCCTATAATTCACCCCTCCACTTT.

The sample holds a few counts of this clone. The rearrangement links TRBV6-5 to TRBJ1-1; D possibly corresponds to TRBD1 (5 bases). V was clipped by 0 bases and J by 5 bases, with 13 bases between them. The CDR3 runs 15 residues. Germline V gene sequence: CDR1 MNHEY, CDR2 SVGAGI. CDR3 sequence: CASSYSRRGETEAFF. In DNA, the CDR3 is TGTGCCAGCAGTTACTCGAGGAGGGGTGAGACTGAAGCTTTCTTT.

This CDR3 reads CASSQGRGASYGYTF. The CDR3 DNA follows: TGCGCCAGCAGCCAAGGTCGGGGGGCATCCTATGGCTACACCTTC. V is TRBV4-1 and J is TRBJ1-2, with D maybe TRBD1 (6 bases). CDR3 length equals 15 residues. CDR1 and CDR2 (germline): MGHRA, YSYEKL. V dropped 1 base and J dropped 4 bases, with 13 bases sitting between them.

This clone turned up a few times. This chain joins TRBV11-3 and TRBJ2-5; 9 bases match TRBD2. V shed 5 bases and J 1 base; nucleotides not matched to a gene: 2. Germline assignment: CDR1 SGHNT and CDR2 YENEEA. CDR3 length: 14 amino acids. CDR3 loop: CASSAGLAQETQYF. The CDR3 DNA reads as TGTGCCAGCAGCGCGGGACTAGCCCAAGAGACCCAGTACTTC.

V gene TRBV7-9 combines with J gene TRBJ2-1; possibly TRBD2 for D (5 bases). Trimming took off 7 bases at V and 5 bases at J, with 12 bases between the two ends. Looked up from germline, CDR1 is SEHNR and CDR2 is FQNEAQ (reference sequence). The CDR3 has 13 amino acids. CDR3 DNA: TGTGCCAGCACCACTAGATACGACAATGAGCAGTTCTTC. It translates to CASTTRYDNEQFF. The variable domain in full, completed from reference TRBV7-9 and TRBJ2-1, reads DTGVSQNPRHKITKRGQNVTFRCDPISEHNRLYWYRQTLGQGPEFLTYFQNEAQLEKSRLLSDRFSAERPKGSFSTLEIQRTEQGDSAMYLCASTTRYDNEQFFGPGTRLTVL.

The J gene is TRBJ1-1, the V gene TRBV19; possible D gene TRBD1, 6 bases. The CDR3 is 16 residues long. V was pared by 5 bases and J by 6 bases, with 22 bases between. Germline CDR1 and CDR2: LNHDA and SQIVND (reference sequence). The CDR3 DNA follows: TGTGCCAGTAGTCTCCCAGGACAGACAAGAGGGGCTGAAGCTTTCTTT. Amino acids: CASSLPGQTRGAEAFF.

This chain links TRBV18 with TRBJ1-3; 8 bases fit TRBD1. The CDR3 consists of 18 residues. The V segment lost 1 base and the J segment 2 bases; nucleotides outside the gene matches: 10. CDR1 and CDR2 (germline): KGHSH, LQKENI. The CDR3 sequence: CASSPLGRTGSTGNTIYF. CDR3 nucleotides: TGTGCCAGCTCACCACTTGGACGGACAGGGTCAACTGGAAACACCATATATTTT. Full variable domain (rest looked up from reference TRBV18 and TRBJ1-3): NAGVMQNPRHLVRRRGQEARLRCSPMKGHSHVYWYRQLPEEGLKFMVYLQKENIIDESGMPKERFSAEFPKEGPSILRIQQVVRGDSAAYFCASSPLGRTGSTGNTIYFGEGSWLTVV.

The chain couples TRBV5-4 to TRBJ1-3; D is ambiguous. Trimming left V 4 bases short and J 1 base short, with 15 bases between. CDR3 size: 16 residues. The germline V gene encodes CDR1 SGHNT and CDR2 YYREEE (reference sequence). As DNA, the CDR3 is TGTGCCAGCAGCACCGGGAACCCGCCGTCTGGAAACACCATATATTTT. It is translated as CASSTGNPPSGNTIYF.

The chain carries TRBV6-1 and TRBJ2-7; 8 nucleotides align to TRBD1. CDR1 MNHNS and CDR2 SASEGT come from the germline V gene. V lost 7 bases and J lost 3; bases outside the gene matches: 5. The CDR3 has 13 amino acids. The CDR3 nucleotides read TGTGCCAGCACCAGGACAGGGCTCTACGAGCAGTACTTC. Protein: CASTRTGLYEQYF.

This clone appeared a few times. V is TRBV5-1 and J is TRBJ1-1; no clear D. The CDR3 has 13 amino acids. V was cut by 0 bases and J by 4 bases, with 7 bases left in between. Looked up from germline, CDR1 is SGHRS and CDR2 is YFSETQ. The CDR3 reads CASSLGQSTEAFF. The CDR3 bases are TGCGCCAGCAGCTTGGGGCAAAGCACTGAAGCTTTCTTT.

The CDR3 region has the DNA TGTGCCAGCAGGCCGCAGGGGGCAGTTAACTATGGCTACACCTTC. Protein: CASRPQGAVNYGYTF. The rearrangement uses TRBV6-5 and TRBJ1-2, with 8 bases that match TRBD1. The CDR3 consists of 15 residues. With V trimmed by 6 bases and J by 1 base, 7 bases remained unmatched. From germline, CDR1 is MNHEY and CDR2 SVGAGI.